This TCR beta chain comes out of a study of early T cells in non-severe SARS-CoV-2 infection. Study background: Bulk RNA from unsorted whole blood was sequenced; chains were unpaired.

TCRdb independently ran MiXCR on the 5' RACE reads; one entry per CDR3 protein. The repertoire consists of just under 60,000 distinct CDR3 sequences, with 8.5% to 10% occurring once and the leading ten covering approximately 15%. This clonotype has at least ten counts. The sample comprised whole blood. The source of this sequence is an adult who was a healthcare worker with PCR-confirmed SARS-CoV-2 infection or an uninfected control (not recorded which).

In nucleotides, the CDR3 is TGTGCCAGCAGCCGACTGGGGGCACCCCAACCGGAGACCCAGTACTTC. As protein: CASSRLGAPQPETQYF. The chain joins TRBV6-6 to TRBJ2-5; maybe TRBD1 (6 bases). Trimming removed 6 bases from V and 5 bases from J, with 22 bases in between. This CDR3 has 16 amino acids. CDR1 and CDR2 from the germline V gene are MNHNY and SVGAGI (reference sequence).